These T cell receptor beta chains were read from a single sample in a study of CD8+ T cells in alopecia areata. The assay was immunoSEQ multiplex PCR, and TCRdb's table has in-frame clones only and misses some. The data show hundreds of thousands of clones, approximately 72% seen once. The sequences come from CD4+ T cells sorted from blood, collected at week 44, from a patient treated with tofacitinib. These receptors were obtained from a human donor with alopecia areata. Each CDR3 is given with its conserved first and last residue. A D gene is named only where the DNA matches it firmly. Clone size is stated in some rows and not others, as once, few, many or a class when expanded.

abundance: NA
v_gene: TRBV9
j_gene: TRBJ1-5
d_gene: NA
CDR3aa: CASSVGTGLDQPQHF
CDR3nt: TGTGCCAGCAGCGTAGGAACGGGGCTTGATCAGCCCCAGCATTTT

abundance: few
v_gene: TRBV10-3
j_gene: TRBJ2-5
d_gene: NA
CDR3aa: CAIRDGQGGETQYF
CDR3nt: TGTGCCATCAGGGATGGACAGGGAGGGGAGACCCAGTACTTC

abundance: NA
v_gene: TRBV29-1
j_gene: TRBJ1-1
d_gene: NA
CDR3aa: CSAPGRALNTEAFF
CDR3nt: TGCAGCGCCCCAGGGCGGGCGCTGAACACTGAAGCTTTCTTT

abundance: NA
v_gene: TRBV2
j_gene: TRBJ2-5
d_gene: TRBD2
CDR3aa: CASSPGTSDQETQYF
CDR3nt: TGTGCCAGCAGTCCCGGGACTAGCGACCAAGAGACCCAGTACTTC

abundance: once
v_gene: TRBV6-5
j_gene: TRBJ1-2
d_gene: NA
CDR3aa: CASRPQGRTVGYTF
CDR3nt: TGTGCCAGCAGACCCCAGGGGCGTACGGTTGGCTACACCTTC

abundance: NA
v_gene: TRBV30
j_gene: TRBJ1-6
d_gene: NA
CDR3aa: CAWTTGQEDSPLHF
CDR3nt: TGTGCCTGGACTACGGGGCAGGAGGATTCACCCCTCCACTTT

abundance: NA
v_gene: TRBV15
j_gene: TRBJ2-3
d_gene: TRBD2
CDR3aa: CATTLRKERGVSSTDTQYF
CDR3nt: TGTGCCACCACCCTAAGGAAGGAGCGGGGGGTCTCTAGCACAGATACGCAGTATTTT

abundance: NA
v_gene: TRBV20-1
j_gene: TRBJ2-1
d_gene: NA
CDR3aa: CSASYDREQFF
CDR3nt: TGCAGTGCTAGCTATGACAGGGAGCAGTTCTTC

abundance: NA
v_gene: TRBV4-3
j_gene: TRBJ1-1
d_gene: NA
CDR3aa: CASSQVAGGGAFF
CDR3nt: TGCGCCAGCAGCCAAGTCGCCGGAGGAGGAGCTTTCTTT

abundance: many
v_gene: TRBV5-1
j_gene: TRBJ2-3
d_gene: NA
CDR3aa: CASSLRDLGTDTQYF
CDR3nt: TGCGCCAGCAGCCTCCGGGACTTGGGAACAGATACGCAGTATTTT

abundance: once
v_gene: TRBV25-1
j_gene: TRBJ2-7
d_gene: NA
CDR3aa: CASSLGIYEQYF
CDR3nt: TGTGCCAGCAGTCTGGGGATCTACGAGCAGTACTTC

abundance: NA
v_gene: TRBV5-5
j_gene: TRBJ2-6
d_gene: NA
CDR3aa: CASSPVSGANVLTF
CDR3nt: TGTGCCAGCAGCCCCGTCTCTGGGGCCAACGTCCTGACTTTC

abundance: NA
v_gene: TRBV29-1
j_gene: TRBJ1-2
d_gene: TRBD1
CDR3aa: CSAMTGSRSGYTF
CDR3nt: TGCAGCGCCATGACAGGGTCTAGGTCTGGCTACACCTTC

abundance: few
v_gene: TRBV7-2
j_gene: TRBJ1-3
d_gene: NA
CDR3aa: CASSSRGGNTIYF
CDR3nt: TGTGCCAGCAGCTCAAGGGGTGGAAACACCATATATTTT

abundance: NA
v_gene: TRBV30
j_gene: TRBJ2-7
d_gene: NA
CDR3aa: CAWSPDQQGYEQYF
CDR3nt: TGTGCCTGGAGCCCAGACCAACAAGGATACGAGCAGTACTTC

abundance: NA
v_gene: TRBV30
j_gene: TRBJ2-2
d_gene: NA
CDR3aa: CAWTNTGELFF
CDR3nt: TGTGCCTGGACCAACACCGGGGAGCTGTTTTTT

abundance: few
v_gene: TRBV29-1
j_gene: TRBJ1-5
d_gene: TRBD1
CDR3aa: CSVTLQGVNQPQHF
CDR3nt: TGCAGCGTCACATTACAGGGGGTCAATCAGCCCCAGCATTTT

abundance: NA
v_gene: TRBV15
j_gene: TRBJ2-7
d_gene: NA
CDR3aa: CATSRGDRPYEQYF
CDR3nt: TGTGCCACCAGCAGAGGAGACAGACCCTACGAGCAGTACTTC

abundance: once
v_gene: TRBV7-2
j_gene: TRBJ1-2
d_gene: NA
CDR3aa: CASSSRTLTNYGYTF
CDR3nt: TGTGCCAGCAGCTCCCGGACACTGACGAACTATGGCTACACCTTC

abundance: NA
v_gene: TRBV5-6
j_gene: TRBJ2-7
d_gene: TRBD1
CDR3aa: CASSARDRGAYEQYF
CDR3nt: TGTGCCAGCAGCGCCCGGGACAGGGGAGCCTACGAGCAGTACTTC

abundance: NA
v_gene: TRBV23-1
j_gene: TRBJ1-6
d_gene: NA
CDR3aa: CASSPPRGSSPLHF
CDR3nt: TGCGCCAGCAGTCCCCCTCGGGGTAGTTCACCCCTCCACTTT

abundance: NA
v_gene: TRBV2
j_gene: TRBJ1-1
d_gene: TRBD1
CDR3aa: CASSEVQGAFF
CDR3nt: TGTGCCAGCAGTGAAGTACAGGGGGCCTTCTTT

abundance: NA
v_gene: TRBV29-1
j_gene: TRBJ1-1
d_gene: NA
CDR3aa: CSVGRLMNTEAFF
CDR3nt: TGCAGCGTCGGTAGATTGATGAACACTGAAGCTTTCTTT

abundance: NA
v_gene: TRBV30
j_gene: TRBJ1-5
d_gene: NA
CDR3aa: CAWSVATDQPQHF
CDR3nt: TGTGCCTGGAGTGTAGCAACAGACCAGCCCCAGCATTTT

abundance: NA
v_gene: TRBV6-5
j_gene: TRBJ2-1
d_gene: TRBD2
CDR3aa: CASSLWRGGNEQFF
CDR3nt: TGTGCCAGCAGTCTGTGGCGGGGGGGGAATGAGCAGTTCTTC

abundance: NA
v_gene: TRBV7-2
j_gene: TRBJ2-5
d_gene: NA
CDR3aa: CASSPHRQAFLYQETQYF
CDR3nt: TGTGCCAGCAGCCCCCACAGACAGGCTTTCCTATACCAAGAGACCCAGTACTTC

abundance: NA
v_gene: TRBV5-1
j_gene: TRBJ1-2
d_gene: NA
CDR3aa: CASSLVGREGGYTF
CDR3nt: TGCGCCAGCAGCTTGGTCGGCAGGGAGGGAGGCTACACCTTC

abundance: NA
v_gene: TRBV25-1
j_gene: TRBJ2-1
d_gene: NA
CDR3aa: CASRGLPGTEGDEQFF
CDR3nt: TGTGCCAGCAGGGGCCTGCCCGGGACGGAGGGGGATGAGCAGTTCTTC

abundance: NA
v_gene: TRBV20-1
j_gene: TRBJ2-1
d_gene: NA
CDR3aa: CSAALGGRQFF
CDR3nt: TGCAGTGCTGCCCTAGGGGGACGGCAGTTCTTC

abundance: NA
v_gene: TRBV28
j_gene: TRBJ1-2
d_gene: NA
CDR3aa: CASSQNYGYTF
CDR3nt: TGTGCCAGCAGTCAGAACTATGGCTACACCTTC

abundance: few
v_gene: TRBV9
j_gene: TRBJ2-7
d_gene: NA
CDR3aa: CASSVAGMGYEQYF
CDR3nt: TGTGCCAGCAGCGTAGCAGGGATGGGCTACGAGCAGTACTTC

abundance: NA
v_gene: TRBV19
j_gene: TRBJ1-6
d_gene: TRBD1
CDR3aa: CASSESQGTNSPLHF
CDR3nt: TGTGCCAGTAGTGAGTCACAGGGGACGAATTCACCCCTCCACTTT

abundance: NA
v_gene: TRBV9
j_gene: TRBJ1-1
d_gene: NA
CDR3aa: CASSVGPTTPEAFF
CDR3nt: TGTGCCAGCAGCGTAGGCCCCACGACGCCTGAAGCTTTCTTT

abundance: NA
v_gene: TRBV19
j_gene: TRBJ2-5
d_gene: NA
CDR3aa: CASSNRQGAGTQYF
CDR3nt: TGTGCCAGTAGTAACAGACAAGGGGCTGGGACCCAGTACTTC

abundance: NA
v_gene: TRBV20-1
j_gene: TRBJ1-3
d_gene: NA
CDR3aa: CSAVRDTIYF
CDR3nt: TGCAGTGCCGTGCGAGACACCATATATTTT

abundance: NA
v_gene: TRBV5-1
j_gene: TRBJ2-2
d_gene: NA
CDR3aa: CASSLDSAGATGELFF
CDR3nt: TGCGCCAGCAGCTTAGACTCAGCCGGGGCCACCGGGGAGCTGTTTTTT

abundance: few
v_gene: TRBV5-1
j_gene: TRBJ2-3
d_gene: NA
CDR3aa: CASSLSDTQYF
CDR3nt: TGCGCCAGCAGTTTGTCGGATACGCAGTATTTT

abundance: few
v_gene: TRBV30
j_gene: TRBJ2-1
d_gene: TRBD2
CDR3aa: CAWSWGGGSYNEQFF
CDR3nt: TGTGCCTGGAGTTGGGGGGGAGGTTCCTACAATGAGCAGTTCTTC

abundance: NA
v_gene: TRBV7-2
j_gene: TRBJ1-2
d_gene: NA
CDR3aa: CASSFAREVYGYTF
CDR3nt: TGTGCCAGCAGCTTTGCCAGGGAGGTCTATGGCTACACCTTC

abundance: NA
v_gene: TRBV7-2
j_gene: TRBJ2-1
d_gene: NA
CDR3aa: CASSLVRGDEQFF
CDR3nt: TGTGCCAGCAGCTTAGTCCGGGGCGATGAGCAGTTCTTC

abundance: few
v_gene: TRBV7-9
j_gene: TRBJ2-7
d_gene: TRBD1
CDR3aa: CASSTGTGSSEQYF
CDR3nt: TGTGCCAGCAGCACCGGGACAGGGTCGTCCGAGCAGTACTTC

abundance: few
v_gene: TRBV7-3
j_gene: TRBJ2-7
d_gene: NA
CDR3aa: CASSLQGNGVYEQYF
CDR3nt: TGTGCCAGCAGCTTACAGGGGAATGGGGTTTACGAGCAGTACTTC

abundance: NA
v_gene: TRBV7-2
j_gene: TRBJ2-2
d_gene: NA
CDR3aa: CASSLNGGELFF
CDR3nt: TGTGCCAGCAGCTTGAATGGCGGGGAGCTGTTTTTT

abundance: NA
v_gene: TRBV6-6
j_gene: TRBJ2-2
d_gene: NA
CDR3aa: CASSYPGIGELFF
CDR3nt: TGTGCCAGCAGTTATCCCGGGATCGGGGAGCTGTTTTTT